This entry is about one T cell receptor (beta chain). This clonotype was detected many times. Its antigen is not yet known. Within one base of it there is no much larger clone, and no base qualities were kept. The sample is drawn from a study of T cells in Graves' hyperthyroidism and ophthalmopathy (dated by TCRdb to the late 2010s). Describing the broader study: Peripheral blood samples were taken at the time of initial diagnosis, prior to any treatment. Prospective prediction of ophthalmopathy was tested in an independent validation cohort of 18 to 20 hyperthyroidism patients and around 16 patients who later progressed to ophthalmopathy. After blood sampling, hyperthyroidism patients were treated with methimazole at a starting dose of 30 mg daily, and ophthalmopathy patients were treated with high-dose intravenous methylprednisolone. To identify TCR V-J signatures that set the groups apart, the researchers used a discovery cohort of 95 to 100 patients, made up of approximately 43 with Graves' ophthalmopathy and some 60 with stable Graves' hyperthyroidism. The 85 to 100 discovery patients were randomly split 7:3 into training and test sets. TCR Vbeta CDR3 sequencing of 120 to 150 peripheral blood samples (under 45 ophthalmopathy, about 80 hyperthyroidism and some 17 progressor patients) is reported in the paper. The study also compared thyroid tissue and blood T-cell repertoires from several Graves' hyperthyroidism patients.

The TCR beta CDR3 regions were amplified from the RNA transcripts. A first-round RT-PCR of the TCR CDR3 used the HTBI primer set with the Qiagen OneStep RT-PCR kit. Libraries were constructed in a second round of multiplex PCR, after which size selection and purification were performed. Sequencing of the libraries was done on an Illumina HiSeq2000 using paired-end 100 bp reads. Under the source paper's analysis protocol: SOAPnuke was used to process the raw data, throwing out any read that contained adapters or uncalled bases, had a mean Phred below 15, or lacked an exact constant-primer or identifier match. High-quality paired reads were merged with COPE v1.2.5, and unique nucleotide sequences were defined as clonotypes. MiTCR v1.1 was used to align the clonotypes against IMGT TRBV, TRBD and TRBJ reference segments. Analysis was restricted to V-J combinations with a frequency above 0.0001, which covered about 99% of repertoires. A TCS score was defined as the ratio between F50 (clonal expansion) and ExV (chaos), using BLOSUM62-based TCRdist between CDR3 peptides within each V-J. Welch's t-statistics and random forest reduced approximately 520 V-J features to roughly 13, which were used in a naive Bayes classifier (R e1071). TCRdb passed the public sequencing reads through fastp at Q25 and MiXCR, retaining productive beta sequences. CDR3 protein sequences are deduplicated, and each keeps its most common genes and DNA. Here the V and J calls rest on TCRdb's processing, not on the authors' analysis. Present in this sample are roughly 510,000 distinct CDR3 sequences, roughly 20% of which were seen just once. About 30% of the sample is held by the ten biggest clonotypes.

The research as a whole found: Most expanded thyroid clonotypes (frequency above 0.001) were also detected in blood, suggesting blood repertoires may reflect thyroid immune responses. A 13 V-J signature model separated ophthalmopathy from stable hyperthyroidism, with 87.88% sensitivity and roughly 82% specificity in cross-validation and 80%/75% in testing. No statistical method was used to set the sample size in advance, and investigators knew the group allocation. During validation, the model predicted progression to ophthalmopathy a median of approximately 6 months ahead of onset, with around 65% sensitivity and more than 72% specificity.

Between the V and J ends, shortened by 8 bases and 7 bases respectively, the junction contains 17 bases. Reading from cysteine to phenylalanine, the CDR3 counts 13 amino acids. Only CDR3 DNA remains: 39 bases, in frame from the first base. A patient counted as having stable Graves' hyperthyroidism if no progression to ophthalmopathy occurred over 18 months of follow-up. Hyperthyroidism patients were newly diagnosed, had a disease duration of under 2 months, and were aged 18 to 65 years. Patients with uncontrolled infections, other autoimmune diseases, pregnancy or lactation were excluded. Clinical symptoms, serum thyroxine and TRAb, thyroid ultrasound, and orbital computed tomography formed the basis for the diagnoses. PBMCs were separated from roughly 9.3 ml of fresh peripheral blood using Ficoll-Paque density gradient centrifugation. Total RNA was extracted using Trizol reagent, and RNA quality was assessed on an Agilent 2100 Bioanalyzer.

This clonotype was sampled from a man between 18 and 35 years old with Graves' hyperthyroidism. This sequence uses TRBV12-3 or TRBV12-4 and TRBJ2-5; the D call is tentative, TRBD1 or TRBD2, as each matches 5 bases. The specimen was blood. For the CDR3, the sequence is CASGYRGPGTQYF. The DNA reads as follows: TGTGCCAGCGGCTACCGGGGCCCAGGGACCCAGTACTTC.